The 28 T cell receptor beta chains below come from one sample, sequenced in a study of blood T cell repertoires in COVID-19. TCRdb's table, derived via immunoSEQ multiplex PCR, lists solely in-frame clones and lacks some. Among 250,000 to 300,000 clones, 65% to 90% were seen once, and the ten largest hold 5.1%. The sample was peripheral blood. These receptors were collected from a man between 45 and 60 years old with active or convalescent COVID-19.

The chain is built from TRBV30 and TRBJ2-3; 8 bases map to TRBD1. CDR3 length: 14 residues. CDR1 is GTSNPN and CDR2 is SVGIG in the germline V gene (reference sequence). Unmatched junction bases numbered 2, after V lost 2 bases and J lost 1 base. Here the CDR3 reads CAWSTTGGTDTQYF. CDR3 nucleotides: TGTGCCTGGAGTACGACAGGGGGCACAGATACGCAGTATTTT.

This clone was seen once. The chain joins TRBV28 to TRBJ2-7; weak D call: TRBD1 (5 bases). V was clipped by 7 bases and J by 5 bases, with 9 bases between them. CDR3 size: 11 residues. Per the germline V gene, CDR1 is MDHEN and CDR2 is SYDVKM. The CDR3 nucleotides are TGTGCCAGCATCCTCAGGGACGAGCAGTACTTC. Translating it yields CASILRDEQYF.

This clone was detected only once. This rearrangement joins TRBV15 to TRBJ2-7; 8 bases align to TRBD1. CDR3 length: 16 amino acids. Germline CDR1 and CDR2: LNHNV and YYDKDF (reference sequence). The V segment lost 0 bases and the J segment 5 bases; nucleotides outside the gene matches: 9. CDR3 residues: CATSRDFGQGRNEQYF. The CDR3 bases are TGTGCCACCAGCAGAGATTTTGGACAGGGTAGGAACGAGCAGTACTTC.

This chain uses TRBV2 with TRBJ1-3, with unresolved D. Trimming removed 4 bases at V and 1 base at J, with 8 bases between. The CDR3 is made up of 14 amino acids. Germline CDR1 and CDR2: SNHLY and FYNNEI. The CDR3 bases are TGTGCCAGCAGTGCTACAGAATCTGGAAACACCATATATTTT. Translation: CASSATESGNTIYF.

The chain has TRBV19 and TRBJ2-1; 7 bases are shared with TRBD2. Germline assignment: CDR1 LNHDA and CDR2 SQIVND (reference sequence). Losses at the gene ends were 3 bases for V and 10 bases for J; bases not matched to a gene: 12. This CDR3 spans 15 amino acids. The CDR3 here is CASSIGGRGLGEQFF. In DNA form, the CDR3 reads TGTGCCAGTAGTATTGGCGGGAGAGGTCTGGGCGAGCAGTTCTTC.

V gene TRBV5-1 combines with J gene TRBJ1-3, with D hard to call. This CDR3 is built from 16 residues. Trimming cost V 2 bases and J 2 bases, with 14 bases left between them. Germline CDR1 SGHRS, CDR2 YFSETQ. The CDR3 reads CASSLDPGSPGNTIYF. The CDR3 nucleotides are TGCGCCAGCAGCTTAGATCCGGGGTCTCCTGGAAACACCATATATTTT.

Ten or more counts support this clone. V is TRBV12-3 or TRBV12-4 and J is TRBJ1-2; 8 bases are a match to TRBD1. Germline trimming cut 6 bases from V and 8 bases from J; bases unmatched to any gene: 5. The CDR3 loop spans 12 amino acids. This CDR3 is CASRGQAGGYTF. The CDR3 coding sequence is TGTGCCAGCAGGGGACAGGCCGGGGGCTACACCTTC.

The chain recombines TRBV4-2 with TRBJ1-3; 9 bases fit TRBD1. J lost 0 bases, V lost 1 base, and 4 bases had no gene match. Germline CDR1 and CDR2: LGHNA and YNFKEQ. This CDR3 has 17 amino acids. CDR3 nucleotides: TGTGCCAGCAGCCAAGTTATGACAGGGGGCTCTGGAAACACCATATATTTT. Protein: CASSQVMTGGSGNTIYF.

The V call is TRBV3-1 (or the pseudogene TRBV3-2), the J call TRBJ2-7, with D perhaps TRBD2 (6 bases). The germline V gene has CDR1 LGHDT and CDR2 YNNKEL (reference sequence). This CDR3 is 15 amino acids long. V lost 1 base, J lost 2 bases, and 12 bases lay in between. The CDR3 DNA follows: TGTGCCAGCAGCCAAGTAGGGAGGAGGCCCTACGAGCAGTACTTC. Translating it yields CASSQVGRRPYEQYF.

The chain couples TRBV5-5 to TRBJ1-1, with a possible D match to TRBD1 (5 bases). V was cut by 4 bases and J by 0 bases, with 13 bases left in between. Per germline, CDR1 SGHKS and CDR2 YYEKEE (reference sequence). The CDR3 has 15 amino acids. The CDR3 reads CASSPLGGVNTEAFF. The CDR3 nucleotides are TGTGCCAGCAGCCCGTTGGGGGGAGTGAACACTGAAGCTTTCTTT. The entire variable domain, with the rest obtained from reference TRBV5-5 and TRBJ1-1, is as follows: DAGVTQSPTHLIKTRGQQVTLRCSPISGHKSVSWYQQVLGQGPQFIFQYYEKEERGRGNFPDRFSARQFPNYSSELNVNALLLGDSALYLCASSPLGGVNTEAFFGQGTRLTVV.

The chain carries TRBV7-9 and TRBJ1-1; D is perhaps TRBD1 (5 bases). Germline V gene data show CDR1 as SEHNR and CDR2 as FQNEAQ (reference sequence). The CDR3 length is 12 residues. Trimming took 5 bases from V and 5 from J, leaving 9 bases between them. The CDR3 nucleotides read TGTGCCAGCAGCCATCAGGGAACTGAAGCTTTCTTT. Translating it yields CASSHQGTEAFF.

The genes are TRBV7-3 and TRBJ2-3; 14 nucleotides match TRBD2. The ends lost 8 bases at V and 6 bases at J; junction bases unmatched: 16. Germline V gene lookup returns CDR1 SGHTA and CDR2 FQGTGA. The CDR3 spans 18 residues. As DNA, the CDR3 is TGTGCCAGCCCCCCCGGGGGACTAGCGGGAGATCAGGGGGATACGCAGTATTTT. Protein: CASPPGGLAGDQGDTQYF.

This chain links TRBV30 with TRBJ1-4; D gene unclear. The CDR3 consists of 11 residues. Deletions cut 3 bases from V and 8 bases from J, with 7 bases between. Germline values: CDR1 GTSNPN, CDR2 SVGIG (reference sequence). This CDR3 reads CAWSQNEKLFF. CDR3 in DNA: TGTGCCTGGAGCCAGAACGAAAAACTGTTTTTT.

The chain uses TRBV11-2 and TRBJ1-1; 7 bases are shared with TRBD1. This CDR3 is built from 17 residues. Germline loops: CDR1 SGHAT, CDR2 FQNNGV. The ends lost 5 bases at V and 0 bases at J; junction bases unmatched: 12. In nucleotides, the CDR3 is TGTGCCAGCAGCGCCAGGGACAGACCTAAACTGAACACTGAAGCTTTCTTT. Amino acid sequence: CASSARDRPKLNTEAFF.

The table lists this clone with a count of one. The rearrangement joins TRBV11-2 to TRBJ1-3; 8 positions agree with TRBD1. Trimming at V came to 5 bases and at J to 2 bases, leaving 8 bases not matched to a gene. The CDR3 is 16 residues long. CDR1 SGHAT and CDR2 FQNNGV come from the germline V gene. Here the CDR3 reads CASSLGQGGPGNTIYF. The DNA for the CDR3 is TGTGCCAGCAGCCTAGGACAGGGTGGCCCTGGAAACACCATATATTTT.

This clone has only a few counts. V and J are TRBV7-2 and TRBJ2-2; 8 nucleotides agree with TRBD1. J gave up 7 bases and V 1 base, and 5 bases lay outside the gene matches. Germline V lookup: CDR1 SGHTA, CDR2 FQGNSA. There are 15 residues in the CDR3. The CDR3 DNA is TGTGCCAGCAGCTTAGAAGGACAGGGAGGCGGGGAGCTGTTTTTT. It translates to CASSLEGQGGGELFF.

The chain couples TRBV6-2 or TRBV6-3 to TRBJ1-1; D may be TRBD1 (6 bases). From germline, CDR1 is MNHEY and CDR2 SVGEGT. The CDR3 consists of 18 residues. V lost 5 bases to trimming and J lost 0 bases, with 22 bases between them. CDR3 region: CASSITPLATGMNTEAFF. For the CDR3, the DNA is TGTGCCAGCAGTATAACTCCCCTTGCAACAGGGATGAACACTGAAGCTTTCTTT.

The chain is built from TRBV28 and TRBJ1-2; a possible D gene is TRBD1 (5 bases). Germline CDR1 and CDR2: MDHEN and SYDVKM. There are 13 residues in the CDR3. V was cut by 2 bases and J by 8 bases, with 12 bases left in between. Here the CDR3 DNA reads TGTGCCAGCAGTTTACCCTTAAAGGGGGGCTACACCTTC. This gives the protein CASSLPLKGGYTF.

The chain is built from TRBV7-8 and TRBJ1-5, with 7 bases fitting TRBD1. Trimming removed 5 bases from V and 1 base from J; junction bases left unmatched: 5. Germline-derived CDR1 and CDR2 are SGHVS and FQNEAQ. This CDR3 has 15 residues. Here the CDR3 reads CASSTGTVSNQPQHF. CDR3 nucleotides: TGTGCCAGCAGCACCGGGACAGTAAGCAATCAGCCCCAGCATTTT.

This clone was seen only a few times. The chain links TRBV18 to TRBJ1-5; D gene ambiguous. Trimming shortened V by 2 bases and J by 7 bases, and 12 bases separated the two germline ends. The length of the CDR3 is 14 residues. CDR1 KGHSH and CDR2 LQKENI come from the germline V gene. The CDR3 region is CASSPKSEEQPQHF. CDR3 nucleotides: TGTGCCAGCTCACCAAAGTCTGAGGAACAGCCCCAGCATTTT.

The chain combines TRBV28 with TRBJ2-2, with 7 bases that match TRBD2. Germline V gene data show CDR1 as MDHEN and CDR2 as SYDVKM. The CDR3 has 16 residues. V was pared by 8 bases and J by 2 bases, with 11 bases of the junction left unmatched. DNA for the CDR3: TGTGCCAGCTCCCCCGGGGACTATATTAACACCGGGGAGCTGTTTTTT. This encodes CASSPGDYINTGELFF.

The chain links TRBV15 to TRBJ2-1; D remains unclear. V dropped 0 bases and J dropped 6 bases, with 12 bases sitting between them. CDR1 LNHNV and CDR2 YYDKDF come from the germline V gene (reference sequence). CDR3 size: 15 residues. The CDR3 DNA follows: TGTGCCACCAGCAGAGATCCCTCCAGTATCAATGAGCAGTTCTTC. It encodes CATSRDPSSINEQFF. Based on the CDR3 plus reference TRBV15 and TRBJ2-1, the full variable domain is DAMVIQNPRYQVTQFGKPVTLSCSQTLNHNVMYWYQQKSSQAPKLLFHYYDKDFNNEADTPDNFQSRRPNTSFCFLDIRSPGLGDTAMYLCATSRDPSSINEQFFGPGTRLTVL.

The rearrangement uses TRBV18 and TRBJ1-1; 8 nucleotides line up with TRBD1. There are 15 residues in the CDR3. CDR1 and CDR2 from the germline V gene are KGHSH and LQKENI. V lost 2 bases to trimming and J lost 2 bases; unmatched junction nucleotides: 4. The CDR3 DNA reads TGTGCCAGCTCACCAGGGACAGGCGGAAACACTGAAGCTTTCTTT. Its protein product is CASSPGTGGNTEAFF.

The chain carries TRBV5-5 and TRBJ1-2, with 7 positions matching TRBD1. The CDR3 contains 15 residues. The V segment lost 9 bases and the J segment 4 bases; nucleotides outside the gene matches: 15. The germline gives CDR1 SGHKS, CDR2 YYEKEE (reference sequence). CDR3 coding DNA: TGTGCCACCCACACTGGGGGGACAGAAATCTATGGCTACACCTTC. The encoded protein is CATHTGGTEIYGYTF.

This chain uses TRBV4-1 with TRBJ2-7, with 7 bases that match TRBD2. The CDR3 runs to 15 residues. J lost 2 bases, V lost 2 bases, and 6 bases had no gene match. Germline V gene data show CDR1 as MGHRA and CDR2 as YSYEKL. This CDR3 is CASSQSREETYEQYF. DNA for the CDR3: TGCGCCAGCAGCCAAAGCCGGGAGGAGACCTACGAGCAGTACTTC.

The chain links TRBV7-9 to TRBJ2-1; 8 bases match TRBD2. This CDR3 has 14 residues. Germline V gene lookup returns CDR1 SEHNR and CDR2 FQNEAQ (reference sequence). After removal of 4 bases from V and 8 bases from J, the junction contained 7 bases not matched to a gene. CDR3 coding DNA: TGTGCCAGCAGCTCCGCGCGGGAGGTCGATGAGCAGTTCTTC. Translation: CASSSAREVDEQFF.

The chain uses TRBV19 and TRBJ1-1, with 8 bases fitting TRBD1. The CDR3 has 16 residues. The V gene end was trimmed by 5 bases and the J gene end by 1 base; junction bases not matched to a gene: 9. The germline V gene encodes CDR1 LNHDA and CDR2 SQIVND (reference sequence). CDR3 nucleotides: TGTGCCAGTAGTTTGGGACAGGCAGGGGCGAACACTGAAGCTTTCTTT. Its protein product is CASSLGQAGANTEAFF.

This chain joins TRBV10-2 and TRBJ2-7; a possible D gene is TRBD2 (5 bases). Germline V gives CDR1 WSHSY, CDR2 SAAADI. CDR3 size: 13 residues. The V end was cut by 7 bases, the J end by 3 bases, with 13 bases between. DNA for the CDR3: TGCGCCAGCAATCCGGGAACGTACTACGAGCAGTACTTC. This translates into CASNPGTYYEQYF.